Each of the 18 T cell receptor beta chains below was sequenced from the same sample in a study of monozygotic twins with inflammatory bowel disease. After re-calling the 5' RACE reads, TCRdb lists one entry per CDR3 protein, DNA absent. In all, the sample yields about 330,000 distinct CDR3 sequences. The sample comprised blood. These receptors all come from a human donor with ulcerative colitis or Crohn's disease, or a healthy co-twin of an affected twin (not recorded which).

V gene TRBV11-1 combines with J gene TRBJ2-3; lacking DNA, the TRBD2 call made by TCRdb goes unchecked. The germline CDR1 and CDR2 sequences are SGHAT and FQDESV (reference sequence). The CDR3 runs 15 residues. CDR3 residues: CASRSLGLSTDTQYF.

This chain joins TRBV15 and TRBJ2-2; TCRdb's D call of TRBD2 is untestable without DNA. Germline V lookup: CDR1 LNHNV, CDR2 YYDKDF (reference sequence). This CDR3 contains 14 residues. The CDR3 region is CATSGGKNTGELFF.

V and J are TRBV4-1 and TRBJ2-1; TCRdb's D gene call, TRBD1, goes unchecked for lack of DNA. This CDR3 has 16 residues. Germline V gene lookup returns CDR1 MGHRA and CDR2 YSYEKL. CDR3 loop: CASSQDLGTVGNEQFF.

The chain links TRBV4-1 to TRBJ2-5; TCRdb's D gene call, TRBD1, goes unchecked for lack of DNA. The CDR3 covers 14 residues. The germline gives CDR1 MGHRA, CDR2 YSYEKL. The CDR3: CASSQGGGQETQYF.

J is TRBJ1-1 and V is TRBV29-1. This CDR3 has 12 amino acids. Germline V gene data show CDR1 as SQVTM and CDR2 as ANQGSEA. The CDR3 spells CSVDGVGAEAFF.

This chain links TRBV10-2 with TRBJ2-7; the D call of TRBD1 rests on TCRdb alone, since no DNA is present to check it. Germline CDR1 reads WSHSY; CDR2 reads SAAADI. CDR3 size: 13 residues. The CDR3 loop is CASRKGGAYEQYF.

V gene TRBV19 combines with J gene TRBJ2-1; TCRdb picks TRBD1, but there is no DNA to check that call. Germline V gives CDR1 LNHDA, CDR2 SQIVND (reference sequence). The CDR3 is 15 amino acids. CDR3 sequence reads: CASSISSGRDGEQFF.

V usage is TRBV6-1 and J usage is TRBJ1-2; as DNA is missing, the TRBD1 call by TCRdb cannot be tested. CDR3 length: 15 residues. Germline CDR1 and CDR2: MNHNS and SASEGT. The CDR3 protein is CASIPLAGHYYGYTF.

The V gene is TRBV7-9, the J gene TRBJ1-2; the D gene TCRdb calls, TRBD1, cannot be checked with no DNA. The CDR3 sequence is 16 residues long. The germline CDR1 and CDR2 sequences are SEHNR and FQNEAQ (reference sequence). The CDR3 sequence is CASSLRWYTGNYGYTF.

V is TRBV7-2 and J is TRBJ1-2. This CDR3 is 14 amino acids long. Germline CDR1 SGHTA, CDR2 FQGNSA. CDR3 amino acids: CASSLGLENYGYTF.

V usage is TRBV11-1 and J usage is TRBJ1-1. Germline CDR1 and CDR2: SGHAT and FQDESV (reference sequence). The CDR3 length is 14 residues. Here the CDR3 reads CASSFKNLNTEAFF.

The V gene is TRBV12-3 or TRBV12-4, the J gene TRBJ2-7. The CDR3 totals 14 residues. The CDR3: CASSTTTGPYEQYF.

The chain is built from TRBV5-1 and TRBJ2-6. Germline assignment: CDR1 SGHRS and CDR2 YFSETQ. CDR3 size: 15 residues. The CDR3 sequence is CASSWDGSGANVLTF.

CDR3 in amino acids: CASSPGRGTAVSDF. The chain recombines TRBV7-8 with TRBJ1-6. Germline-derived CDR1 and CDR2 are SGHVS and FQNEAQ. The CDR3 consists of 14 residues.

This chain uses TRBV28 with TRBJ1-4; TCRdb reports TRBD1, a call that lacks DNA to check it against. The V gene's germline CDR1 is MDHEN and CDR2 SYDVKM. The CDR3 contains 12 residues. This chain's CDR3 is CASLSSDRKLFF.

V and J are TRBV7-2 and TRBJ2-7; TCRdb outputs TRBD1, but without DNA this stays unchecked. CDR1 SGHTA and CDR2 FQGNSA come from the germline V gene. The CDR3 has 14 residues. The CDR3 protein is CASSLARVGAEQYF.

The rearrangement uses TRBV5-1 and TRBJ2-3; the D call from TCRdb, TRBD1, cannot be confirmed without DNA. The CDR3 has 15 amino acids. Per the germline V gene, CDR1 is SGHRS and CDR2 is YFSETQ. The CDR3 sequence is CASSRDRQGLDTQYF. The whole variable domain, filled in from reference TRBV5-1 and TRBJ2-3, reads KAGVTQTPRYLIKTRGQQVTLSCSPISGHRSVSWYQQTPGQGLQFLFEYFSETQRNKGNFPGRFSGRQFSNSRSEMNVSTLELGDSALYLCASSRDRQGLDTQYFGPGTRLTVL.

The genes are TRBV27 and TRBJ1-1; checking the TCRdb D call of TRBD1 is not possible without DNA. Germline CDR1 is MNHEY and CDR2 is SMNVEV (reference sequence). This CDR3 spans 19 amino acids. CDR3 region: CASSLPPGQSPSMNTEAFF.